This TCR beta chain is from a study of beta chain features in type 1 diabetes. Study results and caveats: Patients showed naive, central memory and Treg TCRB repertoires that appeared more similar than those of healthy donors. Using cDNA template may skew counts toward highly expressing activated cells. When Type 1 diabetes patients were examined, their TCRB CDR3s proved moderately but significantly shorter in all four CD4+ subsets.

Heparinised blood was drawn once per donor, averaging roughly 120 mL. Of the isolated RNA, all was reverse transcribed, and so the sequenced material was expressed TCRB transcripts. The study sequenced naive, central memory and regulatory T cell samples to an average of roughly 3.8 million reads. Sequencing used immunoSEQ multiplex PCR; TCRdb keeps in-frame clones, though not all of them. The repertoire has more than 100,000 clones, around 8.8% of them found once; the top ten carry 0.65% to 0.75%. This clone has a handful of counts. Its antigen is as yet unknown. J lost 0 bases, V lost 6 bases, and 3 bases had no gene match. The CDR3 contains 14 residues. Per germline, CDR1 MNHNS and CDR2 SASEGT.

Sample: central memory CD4+ T cells from blood. The TCR was taken from a man aged 25 to 40 with type 1 diabetes. The genes are TRBV6-1 and TRBJ2-5, with 8 bases fitting TRBD1. CDR3 bases: TGTGCCAGCAGGACAGGGGATAACCAAGAGACCCAGTACTTC. Its protein product is CASRTGDNQETQYF.